The rows below give T cell receptor beta chains drawn from one sample of a study of shared clonotypes between healthy human individuals. Clones were sequenced by immunoSEQ multiplex PCR, and TCRdb holds only the in-frame ones, with some missing. In the table there are hundreds of thousands of clones, about three quarters of which are singletons. Sequencing was performed on memory CD4+ T cells sorted from blood. The receptors were sampled from a woman in her 30s in good health. The CDR3 runs from the conserved cysteine through the conserved F or W. Each record gives: V gene, CDR3 protein.

>TRBV10-3
CAISESGDLGGRTEAFF
>TRBV4-1
CASSQGPSETQYF
>TRBV21-1
CASTRLYSGSSGEQYF
>TRBV4-1
CASSQGAGTSTDTQYF
>TRBV18
CASSLLTTDTQYF
>TRBV4-1
CASSQAPMVNTEAFF
>TRBV7-9
CASSLVGRGGDTQYF
>TRBV19
CASKGTVDSGANVLTF
>TRBV5-1
CASSPGTNEKLFF
>TRBV11-2
CASKQLAGTAYEQYF
>TRBV30
CAWSVGLAGQETQYF
>TRBV6-5
CASSYSTAATEAFF
>TRBV7-9
CASSLASGYYGYTF
>TRBV10-3
CAVRGRNEQYF
>TRBV14
CASSPTGGHTIYF
>TRBV4-2
CASSQDPNRGDGNTIYF
>TRBV10-3
CAATGSGLGYTF
>TRBV5-1
CASSLWGRREKLFF
>TRBV9
CASSVGAENTEAFF
>TRBV28
CASRGGLAEIQYF
>TRBV6-1
CASKLDMLNTGELFF
>TRBV6-1
CASSEGVSTGELFF
>TRBV27
CASSLSGTSRPDTQYF
>TRBV27
CASSLGDSYNEQFF
>TRBV5-6
CASSFTLHTDTQYF
>TRBV9
CASSVGPRASGRQSEQYF
>TRBV9
CASSAGRGGTFSGNTIYF
>TRBV30
CAWSSLGAGQPQHF
>TRBV27
CASSDNQGIGGYTF
>TRBV28
CASSPPTSNYGYTF
>TRBV5-1
CASSGQREVYEQYF
>TRBV6-1
CASRRGGTSYNEQFF
>TRBV19
CASSIGTGSPYEQYF
>TRBV28
CASSTTVGQRMGYTF
>TRBV11-2
CASSSGTGLAGVRQFF
>TRBV28
CASSRQTGTDTQYF
>TRBV15
CATSRDLLQGGSYGYTF
>TRBV5-4
CASSSRDRGRRNDGNTIYF
>TRBV7-9
CASSYTDGSYEQYF
>TRBV6-6
CASNPDRNQETQYF
>TRBV27
CASTPTGAGANVLTF
>TRBV5-6
CASSRRQGAYTGELFF
>TRBV21-1
CASRGFARQYCNQPQHF
>TRBV4-2
CASSQAGTSGRATDTQYF
>TRBV28
CASSSPRDRVAYEQYF
>TRBV2
CASCGLDEKLFF
>TRBV5-1
CASSSLGGAGEQFF
>TRBV30
CAWSVKGDTQYF